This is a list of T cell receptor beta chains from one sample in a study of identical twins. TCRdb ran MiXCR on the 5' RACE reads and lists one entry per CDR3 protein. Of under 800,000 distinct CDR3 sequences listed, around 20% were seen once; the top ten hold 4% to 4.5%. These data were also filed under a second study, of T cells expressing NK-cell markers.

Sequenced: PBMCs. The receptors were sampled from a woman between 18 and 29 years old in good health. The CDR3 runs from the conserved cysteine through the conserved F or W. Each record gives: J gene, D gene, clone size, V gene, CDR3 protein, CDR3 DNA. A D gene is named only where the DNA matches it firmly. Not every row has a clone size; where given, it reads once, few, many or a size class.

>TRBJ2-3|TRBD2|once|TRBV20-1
CSAPLTSGGSTDTQYF
TGCAGTGCTCCCCTGACTAGCGGGGGGAGCACAGATACGCAGTATTTT
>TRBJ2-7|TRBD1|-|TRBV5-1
CASSVGGMTGAHEQYF
TGCGCCAGCAGCGTAGGGGGCATGACAGGCGCCCACGAGCAGTACTTC
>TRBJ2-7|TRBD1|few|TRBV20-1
CSGTWGQGNYEQYF
TGCAGTGGGACGTGGGGACAGGGGAACTACGAGCAGTACTTC
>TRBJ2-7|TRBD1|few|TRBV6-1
CASRAGTGGPYEQYF
TGTGCCAGCAGGGCCGGGACAGGGGGCCCCTACGAGCAGTACTTC
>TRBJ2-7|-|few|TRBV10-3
CAISESRTAIPTYEQYF
TGTGCCATCAGTGAGTCTAGGACAGCTATTCCCACCTACGAGCAGTACTTC
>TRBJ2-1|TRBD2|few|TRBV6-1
CASSRGRALSYNEQFF
TGTGCCAGCAGCCGAGGGAGGGCCCTCTCCTACAATGAGCAGTTCTTC
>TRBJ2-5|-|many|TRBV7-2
CASSSNVLGRETQYF
TGTGCCAGCAGCTCAAACGTCCTAGGGCGGGAGACCCAGTACTTC
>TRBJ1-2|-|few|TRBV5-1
CASSSGSGGQEGYTF
TGCGCCAGCAGCTCCGGCTCGGGTGGGCAAGAGGGCTACACCTTC
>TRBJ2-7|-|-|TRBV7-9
CASSRWDVRRDEQYF
TGTGCCAGCTCCCGATGGGATGTTCGGCGGGACGAGCAGTACTTC
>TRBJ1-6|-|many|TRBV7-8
CASSYRNSPLHF
TGTGCCAGCAGCTACCGTAATTCACCCCTCCACTTT
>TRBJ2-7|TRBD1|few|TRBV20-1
CSAFRDRGYEQYF
TGCAGTGCTTTCCGGGACAGGGGATACGAGCAGTACTTC
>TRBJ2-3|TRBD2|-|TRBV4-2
CASRSIGGAEDTQYF
TGTGCCAGCCGTTCGATCGGGGGGGCGGAAGATACGCAGTATTTT
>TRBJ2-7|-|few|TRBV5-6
CASSSSPSGLIYEQYF
TGTGCCAGCAGCTCGAGCCCTTCCGGACTGATTTACGAGCAGTACTTC
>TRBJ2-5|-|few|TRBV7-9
CASRSTRFDANQETQYF
TGTGCCAGCAGATCTACGAGATTCGATGCCAACCAAGAGACCCAGTACTTC
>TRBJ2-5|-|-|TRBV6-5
CASGLLDPRETQYF
TGTGCCAGCGGTCTACTAGATCCCCGGGAGACCCAGTACTTC
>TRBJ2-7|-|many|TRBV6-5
CASSPPLGEQYF
TGTGCCAGCAGCCCCCCCCTCGGCGAGCAGTACTTC
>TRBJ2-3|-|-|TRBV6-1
CASSEWRGRTDTQYF
TGTGCCAGCAGTGAATGGAGAGGTCGCACAGATACGCAGTATTTT
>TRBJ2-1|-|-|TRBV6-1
CASSPRGGANEQFF
TGTGCCAGCAGTCCTAGAGGGGGGGCCAACGAGCAGTTCTTC
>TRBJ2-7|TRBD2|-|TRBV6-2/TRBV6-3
CASSRGGTRNYEQYF
TGTGCCAGCAGTCGAGGGGGGACTAGAAACTACGAGCAGTACTTC
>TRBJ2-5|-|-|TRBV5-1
CASSQDRVQETQYF
TGCGCCAGCAGCCAAGACAGAGTACAAGAGACCCAGTACTTC
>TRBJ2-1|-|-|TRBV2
CASSEQRSYNEQFF
TGTGCCAGCAGTGAGCAGCGTTCCTACAATGAGCAGTTCTTC
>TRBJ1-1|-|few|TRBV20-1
CSALGPLNAEAFF
TGCAGTGCCCTGGGCCCCCTTAACGCTGAAGCTTTCTTT
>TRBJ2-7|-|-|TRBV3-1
CASSQRGGAYEQYF
TGTGCCAGCAGCCAACGGGGAGGTGCCTACGAGCAGTACTTC
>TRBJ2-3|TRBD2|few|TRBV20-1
CSAGGRTSGPGDTQYF
TGCAGTGCCGGTGGGCGGACTAGCGGGCCCGGAGATACGCAGTATTTT
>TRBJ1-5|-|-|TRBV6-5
CASRTEGEPQHF
TGTGCCAGCAGAACCGAGGGGGAGCCCCAGCATTTT
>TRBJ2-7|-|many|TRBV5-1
CASSLGGRVYEQYF
TGCGCCAGCAGCTTGGGAGGCAGGGTCTACGAGCAGTACTTC
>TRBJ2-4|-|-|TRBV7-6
CASSLGGLAIQYF
TGTGCCAGCAGCTTAGGAGGACTCGCAATTCAGTACTTC
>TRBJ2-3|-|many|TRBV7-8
CASSSVGGRDTQYF
TGTGCCAGCAGCTCGGTCGGGGGTAGAGATACGCAGTATTTT
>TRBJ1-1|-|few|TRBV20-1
CSATVRNTEAFF
TGCAGTGCAACGGTGAGGAACACTGAAGCTTTCTTT
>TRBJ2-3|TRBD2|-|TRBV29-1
CSTLFGGGAYTQYF
TGCAGCACCCTTTTCGGGGGGGGTGCTTATACGCAGTATTTT
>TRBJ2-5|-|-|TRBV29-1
CSAVEGSETQYF
TGCAGCGCCGTAGAGGGGTCCGAGACCCAGTACTTC
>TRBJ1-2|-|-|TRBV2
CASRDGPNYGYTF
TGTGCCAGCAGGGACGGCCCTAACTATGGCTACACCTTC
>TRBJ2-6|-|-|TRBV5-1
CASSFGGTDPTGANVLTF
TGCGCCAGCAGCTTTGGGGGGACCGACCCCACTGGGGCCAACGTCCTGACTTTC